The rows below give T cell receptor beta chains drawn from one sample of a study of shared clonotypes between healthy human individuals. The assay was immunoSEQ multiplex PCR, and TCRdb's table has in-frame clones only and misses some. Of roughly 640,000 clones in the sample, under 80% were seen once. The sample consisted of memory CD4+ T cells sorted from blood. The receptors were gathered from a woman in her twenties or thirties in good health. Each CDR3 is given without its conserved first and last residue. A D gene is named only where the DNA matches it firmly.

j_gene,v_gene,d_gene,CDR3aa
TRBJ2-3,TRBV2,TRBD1,ASIPQGVIGTDTQY
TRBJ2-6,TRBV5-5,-,ASSLGESSGANVLT
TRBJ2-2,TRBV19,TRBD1,ASSPTGGLWDTGELF
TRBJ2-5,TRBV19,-,ASSLGTGSGKTQY
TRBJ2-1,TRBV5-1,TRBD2,ASTLAGGRSYNEQF
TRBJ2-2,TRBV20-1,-,SAPGSGELF
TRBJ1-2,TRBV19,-,ASSISGGSSGYT
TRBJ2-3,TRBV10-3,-,AISDSRNTQY
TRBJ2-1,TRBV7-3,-,ASSLSSGGDGNEQF
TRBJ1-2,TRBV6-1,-,ASSESPGSPYGYT
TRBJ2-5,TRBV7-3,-,ASSSGAQETQY
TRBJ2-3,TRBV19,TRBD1,ASSTGGTGGTQY
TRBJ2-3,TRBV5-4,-,ASSFGGAEDTQY
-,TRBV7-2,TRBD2,ASSLAGTSGRQSEQY
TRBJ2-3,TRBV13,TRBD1,ASSNDRGHGTDTQY
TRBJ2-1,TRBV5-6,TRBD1,ASSFPDRVNEQF
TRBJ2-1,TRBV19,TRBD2,ASSRRTSGTNEQF
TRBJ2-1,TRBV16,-,ASSQSGNEQF
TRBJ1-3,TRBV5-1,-,ASSLGSDGNTIY
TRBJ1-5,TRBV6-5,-,ASRAGNLNQPQH
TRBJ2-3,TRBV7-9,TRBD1,ASSLLGQGMDTQY
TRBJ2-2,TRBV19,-,ASSIAAANTGELF
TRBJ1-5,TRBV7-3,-,ASSSRRHQPQH
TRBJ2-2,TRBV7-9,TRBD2,ASSLESLAGGELF
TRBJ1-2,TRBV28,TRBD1,ASRGHTGAYGYT
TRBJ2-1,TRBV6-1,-,ASSEDFITPYNEQF